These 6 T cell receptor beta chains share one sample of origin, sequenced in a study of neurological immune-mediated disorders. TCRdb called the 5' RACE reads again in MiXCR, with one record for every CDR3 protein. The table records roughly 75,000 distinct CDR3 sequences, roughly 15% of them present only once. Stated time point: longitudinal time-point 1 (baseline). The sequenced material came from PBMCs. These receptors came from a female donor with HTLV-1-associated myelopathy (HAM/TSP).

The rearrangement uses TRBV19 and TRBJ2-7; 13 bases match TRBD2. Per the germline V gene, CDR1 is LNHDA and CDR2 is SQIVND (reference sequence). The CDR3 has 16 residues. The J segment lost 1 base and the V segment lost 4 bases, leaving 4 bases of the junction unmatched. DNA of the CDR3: TGTGCCAGTAGTAGAGGACTAGCGGGGGCTTCCTACGAGCAGTACTTC. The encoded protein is CASSRGLAGASYEQYF.

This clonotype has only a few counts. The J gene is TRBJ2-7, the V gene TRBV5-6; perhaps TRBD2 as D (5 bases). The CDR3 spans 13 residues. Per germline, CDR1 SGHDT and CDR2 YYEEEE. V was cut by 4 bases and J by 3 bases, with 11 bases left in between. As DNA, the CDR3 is TGTGCCAGCAGCCGTCGGACTTTCTACGAGCAGTACTTC. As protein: CASSRRTFYEQYF.

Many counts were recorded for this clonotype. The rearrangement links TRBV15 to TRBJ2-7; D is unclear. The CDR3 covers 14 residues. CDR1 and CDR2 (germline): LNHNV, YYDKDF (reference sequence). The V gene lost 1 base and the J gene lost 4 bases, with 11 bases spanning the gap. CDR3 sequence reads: CATSRGSDGYEQYF. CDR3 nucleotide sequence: TGTGCCACCAGCAGAGGCAGCGACGGGTACGAGCAGTACTTC.

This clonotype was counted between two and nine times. The CDR3, as DNA: TGTGCCAGCACGGTCGGTAGCAATTCACCCCTCCACTTT. Amino acids: CASTVGSNSPLHF. The rearrangement uses TRBV6-1 and TRBJ1-6; no clear D. CDR1 MNHNS and CDR2 SASEGT come from the germline V gene. The CDR3 covers 13 residues. Trimming removed 7 bases from V and 7 bases from J, with 11 bases in between.

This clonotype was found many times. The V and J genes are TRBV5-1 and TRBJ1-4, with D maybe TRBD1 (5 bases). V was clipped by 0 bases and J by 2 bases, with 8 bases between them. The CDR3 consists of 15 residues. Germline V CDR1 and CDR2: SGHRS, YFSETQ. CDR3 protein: CASSLEGHTNEKLFF. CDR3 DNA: TGCGCCAGCAGCTTGGAGGGGCACACTAATGAAAAACTGTTTTTT. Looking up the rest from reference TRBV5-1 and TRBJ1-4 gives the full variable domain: KAGVTQTPRYLIKTRGQQVTLSCSPISGHRSVSWYQQTPGQGLQFLFEYFSETQRNKGNFPGRFSGRQFSNSRSEMNVSTLELGDSALYLCASSLEGHTNEKLFFGSGTQLSVL.

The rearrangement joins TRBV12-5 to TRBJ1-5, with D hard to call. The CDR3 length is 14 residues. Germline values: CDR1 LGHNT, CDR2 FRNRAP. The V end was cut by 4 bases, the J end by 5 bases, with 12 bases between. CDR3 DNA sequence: TGTGCTAGTGGTTGGACCGTATATGATCAGCCCCAGCATTTT. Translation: CASGWTVYDQPQHF.